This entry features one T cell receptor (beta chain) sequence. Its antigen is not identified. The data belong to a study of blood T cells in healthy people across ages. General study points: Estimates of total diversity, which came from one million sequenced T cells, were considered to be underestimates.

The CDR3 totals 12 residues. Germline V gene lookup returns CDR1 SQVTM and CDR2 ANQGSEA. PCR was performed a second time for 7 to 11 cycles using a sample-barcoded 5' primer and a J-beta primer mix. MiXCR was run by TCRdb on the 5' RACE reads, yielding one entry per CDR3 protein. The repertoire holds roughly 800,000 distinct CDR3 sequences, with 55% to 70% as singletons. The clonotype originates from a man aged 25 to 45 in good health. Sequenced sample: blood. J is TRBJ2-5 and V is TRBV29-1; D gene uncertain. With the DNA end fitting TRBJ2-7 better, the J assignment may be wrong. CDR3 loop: CSVDPGTDEQYF. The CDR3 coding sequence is TGCAGCGTTGACCCAGGTACGGACGAGCAGTACTTC.